This T cell receptor beta chain emerged from a study of neurological immune-mediated disorders. TCRdb used MiXCR to reprocess the 5' RACE reads, holding one entry per CDR3 protein. The sample lists under 70,000 distinct CDR3 sequences; 24% were seen once. In germline, CDR1 is MDHEN, CDR2 SYDVKM. The CDR3 length is 18 residues. Trimming removed 3 bases from V and 0 bases from J, with 15 bases in between. Time point defined: technical triplicate 2. The TCR originated in a man aged 60 to 75 with HTLV-1-associated myelopathy (HAM/TSP). The J gene is TRBJ2-6, the V gene TRBV28; D is ambiguous. The specimen was PBMCs. CDR3 amino acids: CASSFLLGSLSGANVLTF. Here the CDR3 DNA reads TGTGCCAGCAGTTTTCTCTTGGGCTCTCTCTCTGGGGCCAACGTCCTGACTTTC. Full variable domain (rest looked up from reference TRBV28 and TRBJ2-6): DVKVTQSSRYLVKRTGEKVFLECVQDMDHENMFWYRQDPGLGLRLIYFSYDVKMKEKGDIPEGYSVSREKKERFSLILESASTNQTSMYLCASSFLLGSLSGANVLTFGAGSRLTVL.